This is a list of T cell receptor beta chains from one sample in a study of shared T cell receptors in the human thymus. TCRdb's table, derived via immunoSEQ multiplex PCR, lists solely in-frame clones and lacks some. The data hold roughly 710,000 clones, with 70% to 90% observed a single time. These same records also appear under a second study, on human thymus T cells.

The sequencing input was thymocytes. The receptors derive from a girl in the first two years of life with a congenital heart defect. The CDR3 runs from the conserved cysteine through the conserved F or W. The order of the fields is V gene, D gene, J gene, clone size, CDR3 protein, CDR3 DNA. D genes are given only for firm matches. The size entry is marked missing in some rows and otherwise reads once, few, many or a size class.

>TRBV18|-|TRBJ2-3|-
CASSPGHYTDTQYF
TGTGCCAGCTCACCGGGACACTACACAGATACGCAGTATTTT
>TRBV5-1|-|TRBJ2-3|-
CASSHRASEPPGGGGTDTQYF
TGCGCCAGCAGCCATCGAGCATCCGAGCCCCCTGGGGGGGGCGGGACAGATACGCAGTATTTT
>TRBV27|TRBD2|TRBJ2-3|-
CASSPPHPRLAGGVTDTQYF
TGTGCCAGCAGTCCTCCACACCCTAGACTAGCGGGGGGGGTCACAGATACGCAGTATTTT
>TRBV12-1|-|TRBJ1-2|-
CASSFHRGANYGYTF
TGTGCCAGCAGCTTCCACAGGGGAGCGAACTATGGCTACACCTTC
>TRBV4-3|TRBD1|TRBJ2-1|once
CASSQGQGEVMNEQFF
TGCGCCAGCAGCCAAGGACAGGGGGAGGTTATGAATGAGCAGTTCTTC
>TRBV4-1|-|TRBJ1-1|-
CASSQEGTESNTEAFF
TGCGCCAGCAGCCAAGAAGGTACAGAGTCGAACACTGAAGCTTTCTTT
>TRBV4-3|-|TRBJ1-3|-
CASSQDLVPYSVSGNTIYF
TGCGCCAGCAGCCAAGACCTCGTTCCTTACAGTGTCTCTGGAAACACCATATATTTT
>TRBV29-1|-|TRBJ2-3|-
CSVGTSVGQGTDTQYF
TGCAGCGTTGGGACATCGGTAGGGCAGGGGACAGATACGCAGTATTTT
>TRBV2|-|TRBJ1-3|-
CASPQGRGDTIYF
TGTGCCAGCCCCCAGGGGCGCGGAGACACCATATATTTT
>TRBV5-6|-|TRBJ1-5|-
CASSTLGDGQPQHF
TGTGCCAGCAGCACCCTCGGGGATGGGCAGCCCCAGCATTTT
>TRBV6-1|-|TRBJ2-3|few
CASKSTGRSTDTQYF
TGTGCCAGCAAAAGTACTGGGCGCAGCACAGATACGCAGTATTTT